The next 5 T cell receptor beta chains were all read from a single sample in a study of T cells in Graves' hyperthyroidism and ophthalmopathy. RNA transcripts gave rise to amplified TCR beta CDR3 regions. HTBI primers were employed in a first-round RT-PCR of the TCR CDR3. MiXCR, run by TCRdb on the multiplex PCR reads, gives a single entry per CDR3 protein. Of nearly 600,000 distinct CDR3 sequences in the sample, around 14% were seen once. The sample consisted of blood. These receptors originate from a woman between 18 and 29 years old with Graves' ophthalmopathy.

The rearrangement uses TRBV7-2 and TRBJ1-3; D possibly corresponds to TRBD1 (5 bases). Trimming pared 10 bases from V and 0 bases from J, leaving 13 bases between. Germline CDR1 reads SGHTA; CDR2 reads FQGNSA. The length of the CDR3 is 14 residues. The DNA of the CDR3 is TGTGCCAACACCCGCGGGACCTCTGGAAACACCATATATTTT. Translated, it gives CANTRGTSGNTIYF. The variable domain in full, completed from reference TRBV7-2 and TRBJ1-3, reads GAGVSQSPSNKVTEKGKDVELRCDPISGHTALYWYRQSLGQGLEFLIYFQGNSAPDKSGLPSDRFSAERTGGSVSTLTIQRTQQEDSAVYLCANTRGTSGNTIYFGEGSWLTVV.

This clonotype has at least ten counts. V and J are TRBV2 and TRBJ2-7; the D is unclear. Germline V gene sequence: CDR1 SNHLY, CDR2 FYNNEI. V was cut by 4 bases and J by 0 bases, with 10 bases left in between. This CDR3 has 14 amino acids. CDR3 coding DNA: TGTGCCAGCAGTGTTGACTCGAGCTCCTACGAGCAGTACTTC. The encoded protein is CASSVDSSSYEQYF.

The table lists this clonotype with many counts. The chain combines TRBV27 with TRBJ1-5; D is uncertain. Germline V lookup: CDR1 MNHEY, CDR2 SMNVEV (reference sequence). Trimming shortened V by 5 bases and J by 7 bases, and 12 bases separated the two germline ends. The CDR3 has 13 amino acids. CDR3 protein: CASSQEIHQPQHF. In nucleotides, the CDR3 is TGTGCCAGCAGTCAGGAGATTCACCAGCCCCAGCATTTT.

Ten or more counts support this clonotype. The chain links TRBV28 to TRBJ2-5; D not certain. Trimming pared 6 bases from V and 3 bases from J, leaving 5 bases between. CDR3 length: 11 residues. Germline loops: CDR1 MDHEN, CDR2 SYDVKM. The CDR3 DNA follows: TGTGCCAGCAGCTTAAAAGAGACCCAGTACTTC. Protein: CASSLKETQYF.

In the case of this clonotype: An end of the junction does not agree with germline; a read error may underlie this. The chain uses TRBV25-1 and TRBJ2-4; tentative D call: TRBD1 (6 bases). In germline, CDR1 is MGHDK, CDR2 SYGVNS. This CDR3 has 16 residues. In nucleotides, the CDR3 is TGTACCAGCAGTGATCACAGGGTTGGGGCCAAAAACATTCAGTACTTC. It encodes CTSSDHRVGAKNIQYF.